The sequence of this TCR beta chain was determined in a study of prognosis after radiotherapy for stage I lung cancer. Germline values: CDR1 MDHEN, CDR2 SYDVKM. V dropped 4 bases and J dropped 2 bases, with 5 bases sitting between them. The CDR3 consists of 13 residues. From genomic DNA, TCR beta CDR3 was amplified by two-round multiplex PCR. The use of primers specific to each TRBV and TRBJ gene characterized first-round PCR. TCRdb ran MiXCR on the multiplex PCR reads and lists one entry per CDR3 protein. The sample lists under 13,000 distinct CDR3 sequences; roughly 56% were seen once. The input for sequencing was PBMCs, taken before or after stereotactic body radiation therapy (not recorded which). This chain joins TRBV28 and TRBJ2-2, with D uncertain. This TCR was sampled from a donor of 50 years or more with non-small cell lung cancer. The CDR3 spells CASSYSNTGELFF. The CDR3 nucleotides are TGTGCCAGCAGTTACTCTAACACCGGGGAGCTGTTTTTT.